This TCR beta chain was sequenced for a study of CD8+CD57+ T cells in acquired aplastic anemia. Study as a whole: Recorded DNA amounts for sorted CD4+ and CD8+ cells had an average of approximately 3 ug. Read counts for CD4+ cells (from healthy donors) averaged roughly 11 million. Overall study findings and caveats: Under 35 was the count of CD8+ CDR3 sequences that patients shared with controls. Patients and healthy controls showed no significant CD8+ Simpson's diversity difference.

A note on this clonotype: Its cognate antigen is unknown.

CDR3 and TCR beta VDJ profiling relied on genomic DNA as the template. MiXCR, applied by TCRdb to the reads, yields one record per CDR3 protein. This table holds fewer than 200,000 distinct CDR3 sequences, just under 65% found once. This CDR3 is 12 amino acids long. Germline trimming cut 7 bases from V and 6 bases from J; bases unmatched to any gene: 4. Per the germline V gene, CDR1 is SQVTM and CDR2 is ANQGSEA. The V call is TRBV29-1, the J call TRBJ2-1; 9 bases are shared with TRBD2. The source is a human donor in good health. The sample taken for sequencing was sorted CD4+, CD8+, or CD8+CD57+ T cells (not recorded which) from PBMCs. The CDR3 reads CSALAGSNEQFF. CDR3 nucleotides: TGCAGCGCTCTAGCGGGAAGCAATGAGCAGTTCTTC.